These 22 T cell receptor beta chains share one sample of origin, sequenced in a study of cytomegalovirus exposure and HLA in healthy donors. The method was immunoSEQ multiplex PCR; TCRdb's version includes in-frame clones alone and lacks a portion of them. This sample has about 73,000 clones, with 94% found just once. Sequenced material: PBMCs. The receptors were sampled from a young woman in good health and CMV-seronegative.

In its sample, this clone was seen a few times. J is TRBJ1-2 and V is TRBV11-2, with 8 bases identical to TRBD1. V was clipped by 5 bases and J by 4 bases; unmatched bases: 12. Germline CDR1 and CDR2: SGHAT and FQNNGV. CDR3 length: 16 amino acids. The CDR3: CASSADRGATFYGYTF. The CDR3 DNA follows: TGTGCCAGCAGCGCAGACAGGGGCGCAACCTTCTATGGCTACACCTTC. Full variable domain (missing parts from reference TRBV11-2 and TRBJ1-2): EAGVAQSPRYKIIEKRQSVAFWCNPISGHATLYWYQQILGQGPKLLIQFQNNGVVDDSQLPKDRFSAERLKGVDSTLKIQPAKLEDSAVYLCASSADRGATFYGYTFGSGTRLTVV.

This chain links TRBV7-9 with TRBJ2-3; a possible D gene is TRBD1 (6 bases). Trimming took off 2 bases at V and 3 bases at J, with 6 bases between the two ends. The CDR3 is made up of 13 amino acids. Germline CDR1 SEHNR, CDR2 FQNEAQ (reference sequence). CDR3: CASSLQGTDTQYF. The CDR3 DNA reads as TGTGCCAGCAGCTTACAGGGGACAGATACGCAGTATTTT.

The chain couples TRBV14 to TRBJ2-3; D gene unclear. This CDR3 comprises 12 residues. V lost 4 bases, J lost 0 bases, and 2 bases lay in between. Germline CDR1 and CDR2: SGHDN and FVKESK. In DNA form, the CDR3 reads TGTGCCAGCAGCCCGAGCACAGATACGCAGTATTTT. It is translated as CASSPSTDTQYF.

The J gene is TRBJ2-7, the V gene TRBV19; 14 bases match TRBD2. Looked up from germline, CDR1 is LNHDA and CDR2 is SQIVND (reference sequence). The CDR3 has 16 amino acids. V dropped 5 bases and J dropped 3; count of bases not matched to a gene: 6. The CDR3 loop is CASSSPGLAGGYEQYF. In nucleotides, the CDR3 is TGTGCCAGTAGTTCCCCTGGACTAGCGGGAGGCTACGAGCAGTACTTC.

The chain links TRBV5-1 to TRBJ1-2; 8 bases align to TRBD1. V lost 3 bases to trimming and J lost 8 bases; unmatched junction nucleotides: 6. The CDR3 totals 13 residues. Germline-derived CDR1 and CDR2 are SGHRS and YFSETQ. CDR3 nucleotides: TGCGCCAGCAGCTCGGGACAGGCGGAGGGCTACACCTTC. Translation gives CASSSGQAEGYTF.

The chain couples TRBV7-2 to TRBJ1-1; no clear D gene. V lost 1 base and J lost 7, with 13 bases in between. Germline-derived CDR1 and CDR2 are SGHTA and FQGNSA. The length of the CDR3 is 14 residues. The chain's CDR3 is CASSLEAGIDEAFF. The CDR3 DNA reads TGTGCCAGCAGCTTAGAGGCGGGTATAGATGAAGCTTTCTTT.

This chain uses TRBV27 with TRBJ2-1; 10 bases align to TRBD2. The CDR3 totals 15 residues. Germline assignment: CDR1 MNHEY and CDR2 SMNVEV (reference sequence). Unmatched junction bases numbered 8, after V lost 3 bases and J lost 9 bases. The CDR3 DNA is TGTGCCAGCAGTTTGGGTGCTAGCGGGAGCGGTGAGCAGTTCTTC. Translation gives CASSLGASGSGEQFF.

CDR3 coding DNA: TGTGCCACCAGCAGAGATGTCCGGGAGGGACCCTCCTACAATGAGCAGTTCTTC. Protein: CATSRDVREGPSYNEQFF. V is TRBV15 and J is TRBJ2-1; TRBD2 agrees at 8 bases. The length of the CDR3 is 18 residues. With 0 bases clipped from V and 0 bases from J, the junction kept 7 bases outside the gene matches. Looked up from germline, CDR1 is LNHNV and CDR2 is YYDKDF (reference sequence). The full variable domain, with the rest looked up from reference TRBV15 and TRBJ2-1, is DAMVIQNPRYQVTQFGKPVTLSCSQTLNHNVMYWYQQKSSQAPKLLFHYYDKDFNNEADTPDNFQSRRPNTSFCFLDIRSPGLGDTAMYLCATSRDVREGPSYNEQFFGPGTRLTVL.

This clone was observed once. This chain links TRBV19 with TRBJ1-2, with no clear D. V was trimmed by 5 bases and J by 0 bases, leaving 13 bases between them. CDR1 is LNHDA and CDR2 is SQIVND in the germline V gene (reference sequence). There are 15 residues in the CDR3. CDR3 region: CASSPRTGTNYGYTF. The CDR3 DNA reads as TGTGCCAGTAGTCCTAGGACGGGAACTAACTATGGCTACACCTTC.

This sequence joins TRBV4-3 and TRBJ1-4; maybe TRBD1 (6 bases). Deletions cut 0 bases from V and 3 bases from J, with 8 bases between. CDR3 length equals 15 residues. The V gene's germline CDR1 is LGHNA and CDR2 YSLEER. CDR3 sequence reads: CASSQDRGANEKLFF. DNA of the CDR3: TGCGCCAGCAGCCAAGACAGGGGAGCTAATGAAAAACTGTTTTTT.

This chain connects TRBV5-6 to TRBJ2-4; D call uncertain. Germline V gene sequence: CDR1 SGHDT, CDR2 YYEEEE. CDR3 size: 12 residues. V lost 1 base to trimming and J lost 5 bases, with 4 bases between them. CDR3 in DNA: TGTGCCAGCAGCTTGCTACAAAACATTCAGTACTTC. This translates into CASSLLQNIQYF.

The chain links TRBV5-6 to TRBJ1-1; D is possibly TRBD1 (6 bases). The CDR3 is made up of 12 amino acids. In germline, CDR1 is SGHDT, CDR2 YYEEEE. The V end lost 2 bases, the J end lost 8 bases, and 10 bases lay between the germline ends. CDR3 sequence (DNA): TGTGCCAGCAGCTTCCCGACAGGAGAAGCTTTCTTT. Its translation: CASSFPTGEAFF.

The V gene is TRBV18, the J gene TRBJ2-5, with D unresolved. The V gene's germline CDR1 is KGHSH and CDR2 LQKENI. V was trimmed by 6 bases and J by 2 bases, leaving 13 bases between them. The CDR3 contains 14 residues. CDR3 sequence (DNA): TGTGCCAGCTCCCTATCAGGTGGACAAGAGACCCAGTACTTC. This codes for CASSLSGGQETQYF. Based on the CDR3 plus reference TRBV18 and TRBJ2-5, the full variable domain is NAGVMQNPRHLVRRRGQEARLRCSPMKGHSHVYWYRQLPEEGLKFMVYLQKENIIDESGMPKERFSAEFPKEGPSILRIQQVVRGDSAAYFCASSLSGGQETQYFGPGTRLLVL.

The chain links TRBV5-4 to TRBJ2-2; 13 nucleotides agree with TRBD2. The V gene's germline CDR1 is SGHNT and CDR2 YYREEE (reference sequence). The junction had 7 bases not matched to a gene; V was cut back by 4 bases and J by 7 bases. CDR3 length: 16 amino acids. CDR3 in DNA: TGTGCCAGCAGCATCGGACTAGCGGGAGAACGCGGGGAGCTGTTTTTT. Its protein is CASSIGLAGERGELFF.

V and J are TRBV4-1 and TRBJ2-7; D call uncertain. CDR1 and CDR2 from the germline V gene are MGHRA and YSYEKL. The CDR3 sequence is 14 residues long. V shed 1 base and J shed 3 bases, with 10 bases lying between them. The CDR3: CASSQVNSLYEQYF. In nucleotides, the CDR3 is TGCGCCAGCAGCCAAGTTAACAGTCTCTACGAGCAGTACTTC.

This sequence joins TRBV11-1 and TRBJ2-3, with D maybe TRBD2 (6 bases). V was pared by 8 bases and J by 1 base, with 13 bases between. The germline V gene encodes CDR1 SGHAT and CDR2 FQDESV (reference sequence). The CDR3 contains 14 residues. This CDR3 reads CASLRGFGTDTQYF. CDR3 sequence (DNA): TGTGCCAGCCTCCGGGGGTTCGGCACAGATACGCAGTATTTT.

This clone was counted a single time. The chain joins TRBV6-1 to TRBJ1-3; D might be TRBD1 (5 bases). This CDR3 has 13 residues. Trimming cost V 10 bases and J 0 bases, with 10 bases left between them. Germline V gene sequence: CDR1 MNHNS, CDR2 SASEGT. The CDR3 loop is CATEDNSGNTIYF. Written as DNA, the CDR3 is TGTGCCACCGAGGACAACTCTGGAAACACCATATATTTT.

Comments on this clone: Other DNA sequences in this specimen translate into the identical CDR3. This sequence joins TRBV9 and TRBJ2-7, with 11 bases fitting TRBD2. Losses at the gene ends were 2 bases for V and 4 bases for J; bases not matched to a gene: 5. Germline values: CDR1 SGDLS, CDR2 YYNGEE. This CDR3 spans 15 amino acids. This CDR3 reads CASSVGTSGTYEQYF. The CDR3 region has the DNA TGTGCCAGCAGCGTCGGGACTAGCGGTACATACGAGCAGTACTTC.

This clone has more than one count but fewer than ten. The same CDR3 arises from other DNA sequences in this sample as well. The V and J genes are TRBV27 and TRBJ2-7; D might be TRBD2 (6 bases). The ends were cut back, 4 bases at V and 0 bases at J, with 10 bases in the middle. CDR3 length: 14 amino acids. Germline V lookup: CDR1 MNHEY, CDR2 SMNVEV (reference sequence). CDR3 residues: CASSSGTASYEQYF. The CDR3, as DNA: TGTGCCAGCAGTTCGGGGACTGCCTCCTACGAGCAGTACTTC.

The chain is built from TRBV29-1 and TRBJ1-1, with TRBD1 identical over 7 bases. Losses at the gene ends were 7 bases for V and 3 bases for J; bases not matched to a gene: 11. Germline-derived CDR1 and CDR2 are SQVTM and ANQGSEA. The CDR3 extends over 14 amino acids. Here the CDR3 reads CSDLVTGVDTEAFF. The CDR3 DNA reads TGCAGCGACCTCGTAACAGGGGTCGACACTGAAGCTTTCTTT.

The CDR3 reads CAWSRGSRYEQYF. The CDR3 coding sequence is TGTGCCTGGAGCAGGGGTTCCCGCTACGAGCAGTACTTC. The chain is built from TRBV30 and TRBJ2-7; D might be TRBD1 (6 bases). The germline V and J ends were trimmed by 3 bases and 3 bases, with 12 bases remaining between them. Germline CDR1 GTSNPN, CDR2 SVGIG (reference sequence). CDR3 length: 13 amino acids.

V usage is TRBV5-4 and J usage is TRBJ2-7; D not certain. Trimming removed 1 base from V and 4 bases from J, with 9 bases in between. Germline V gene data show CDR1 as SGHNT and CDR2 as YYREEE (reference sequence). The CDR3 covers 13 residues. The CDR3 DNA reads as TGTGCCAGCAGCTTGAGAGCTGGTTACGAGCAGTACTTC. It encodes CASSLRAGYEQYF.